The 31 T cell receptor beta chains below were found in one sample sequenced in a study of T cell repertoires in cytomegalovirus infection. TCRdb re-called the reads with MiXCR, one entry per CDR3 protein. The repertoire includes 250,000 to 300,000 distinct CDR3 sequences, around 8.7% of them detected once, and over 12% sits in the top ten. The sequencing sample was made of PBMCs. The receptor set was obtained from a human donor in good health (CMV status not recorded). Some clones in this sample may be carry-over from other donors' samples.

In its sample, this clonotype was seen a few times. CDR3 loop: CASSPGDNSYNEQFF. CDR3 nucleotides: TGTGCCAGCAGCCCGGGGGACAATTCCTACAATGAGCAGTTCTTC. The chain recombines TRBV7-6 with TRBJ2-1; D is perhaps TRBD1 or TRBD2 (6 bases each). The CDR3 is made up of 15 amino acids. In germline, CDR1 is SGHVS, CDR2 FNYEAQ. V dropped 5 bases and J dropped 1 base, with 12 bases sitting between them.

This clonotype was picked up many times. This chain uses TRBV7-2 with TRBJ2-1; 7 bases map to TRBD1. The CDR3 extends over 15 amino acids. Germline-derived CDR1 and CDR2 are SGHTA and FQGNSA. V shed 5 bases, J shed 9 bases, and the junction held 13 bases outside the gene matches. This CDR3 reads CASSPWDSMWSEQFF. As DNA, the CDR3 is TGTGCCAGCAGCCCATGGGACAGCATGTGGAGTGAGCAGTTCTTC.

This clonotype has ten or more counts. The genes are TRBV20-1 and TRBJ2-1, with TRBD2 matching over 15 bases. This CDR3 comprises 20 residues. The trim removed 4 bases at V and 1 base at J, leaving 14 bases unmatched. The germline V gene has CDR1 DFQATT and CDR2 SNEGSKA (reference sequence). The CDR3 nucleotides read TGCAGTGCTAATGCCCCGACCGGGACTAGCGGGGGGACATCCTACAATGAGCAGTTCTTC. Translation: CSANAPTGTSGGTSYNEQFF.

This clonotype appeared many times. The rearrangement joins TRBV7-3 to TRBJ2-3; 8 bases match TRBD2. The trim removed 5 bases at V and 4 bases at J, leaving 5 bases unmatched. This CDR3 is 14 amino acids long. Germline values: CDR1 SGHTA, CDR2 FQGTGA. The CDR3 here is CASSPTSVPDTQYF. The CDR3 DNA reads TGTGCCAGCAGCCCGACTAGCGTACCAGATACGCAGTATTTT.

This clonotype was seen more than once but under ten times. The junction departs from germline at one end; a sequencing error may be responsible. The J gene is TRBJ2-5, the V gene TRBV7-7, with D unclear. This CDR3 is built from 12 residues. CDR1 is SSHAT and CDR2 is FNYEAQ in the germline V gene (reference sequence). The CDR3, as DNA: TGTGCTAGCAGTCATACTGGTGAGACCCAGTACTTC. This gives the protein CASSHTGETQYF.

V usage is TRBV5-4 and J usage is TRBJ2-5; D gene unclear. Germline V CDR1 and CDR2: SGHNT, YYREEE (reference sequence). The CDR3 sequence is 14 residues long. The V end was cut by 4 bases, the J end by 4 bases, with 14 bases between. Here the CDR3 DNA reads TGTGCCAGCAGCCAAAACTGGCAGAGAGAGACCCAGTACTTC. It codes for CASSQNWQRETQYF. Filled out from reference TRBV5-4 and TRBJ2-5, the complete variable domain reads ETGVTQSPTHLIKTRGQQVTLRCSSQSGHNTVSWYQQALGQGPQFIFQYYREEENGRGNFPPRFSGLQFPNYSSELNVNALELDDSALYLCASSQNWQRETQYFGPGTRLLVL.

In its sample, this clonotype was seen many times. The V gene is TRBV7-2, the J gene TRBJ1-5; no definite D call. Deletions cut 4 bases from V and 3 bases from J, with 4 bases between. The CDR3 has 12 amino acids. The germline CDR1 and CDR2 sequences are SGHTA and FQGNSA. As DNA, the CDR3 is TGTGCCAGCAGCTACCACAATCAGCCCCAGCATTTT. The encoded protein is CASSYHNQPQHF.

This clonotype was detected ten times or more. The genes are TRBV7-2 and TRBJ1-1, with D unclear. The germline V and J ends were trimmed by 4 bases and 4 bases, with 19 bases remaining between them. The CDR3 loop spans 16 amino acids. Germline CDR1 SGHTA, CDR2 FQGNSA. The CDR3 spells CASSSRRTSRGTEAFF. For the CDR3, the DNA is TGTGCCAGCAGCTCCCGACGGACCTCACGGGGCACTGAAGCTTTCTTT. Supplemented by reference TRBV7-2 and TRBJ1-1, the full variable domain reads GAGVSQSPSNKVTEKGKDVELRCDPISGHTALYWYRQSLGQGLEFLIYFQGNSAPDKSGLPSDRFSAERTGGSVSTLTIQRTQQEDSAVYLCASSSRRTSRGTEAFFGQGTRLTVV.

A few counts support this clonotype. The chain carries TRBV6-1 and TRBJ1-1, with 7 bases aligning to TRBD1. Germline trimming cut 5 bases from V and 1 base from J; bases unmatched to any gene: 4. CDR1 and CDR2 from the germline V gene are MNHNS and SASEGT. This CDR3 contains 14 residues. The CDR3 DNA is TGTGCCAGCAGTAAGGGACAGAAGAACACTGAAGCTTTCTTT. Protein product: CASSKGQKNTEAFF.

This clonotype was observed a handful of times. The rearrangement joins TRBV28 to TRBJ1-4, with TRBD1 identical over 7 bases. The CDR3 loop spans 16 amino acids. Trimming removed 5 bases from V and 8 bases from J; junction bases left unmatched: 14. The germline V gene encodes CDR1 MDHEN and CDR2 SYDVKM. For the CDR3, the DNA is TGTGCCAGCAGTCCCCCCCCGACAGGGTGGAACGAAAAACTGTTTTTT. Amino acids: CASSPPPTGWNEKLFF.

At least ten counts were recorded for this clonotype. V gene TRBV7-2 combines with J gene TRBJ1-1; D gene ambiguous. The CDR3 runs to 13 residues. CDR1 and CDR2 (germline): SGHTA, FQGNSA. The V gene lost 5 bases and the J gene lost 7 bases, with 14 bases spanning the gap. The CDR3 DNA reads as TGTGCCAGCAGCCCGAGAGGAGCGGGTGAAGCTTTCTTT. Translation: CASSPRGAGEAFF.

In this sample, this clonotype turned up once. Since a much larger clone is just one base distant, this may be a read error. V gene TRBV7-2 combines with J gene TRBJ2-1; D is perhaps TRBD1 or TRBD2 (9 bases each). CDR3 size: 17 residues. Germline loops: CDR1 SGHTA, CDR2 FQGNSA. The CDR3: CANSLAGVGTGTNEQFF. The CDR3 nucleotides read TGTGCCAACAGCTTAGCGGGGGTCGGGACAGGGACCAATGAGCAGTTCTTC.

This clonotype was detected many times. The chain couples TRBV7-3 to TRBJ2-3; D not resolved. The CDR3 covers 14 residues. Trimming cost V 2 bases and J 3 bases, with 9 bases left between them. Germline CDR1 SGHTA, CDR2 FQGTGA. The CDR3 is CASSLEQKTDTQYF. DNA of the CDR3: TGTGCCAGCAGCTTAGAACAGAAGACAGATACGCAGTATTTT.

The sample holds many counts of this clonotype. The chain couples TRBV19 to TRBJ1-1; maybe TRBD1 (5 bases). V was pared by 5 bases and J by 1 base, with 8 bases between. Looked up from germline, CDR1 is LNHDA and CDR2 is SQIVND (reference sequence). This CDR3 has 13 amino acids. The CDR3, as DNA: TGTGCCAGTAGTTGGGGGAAGAACACTGAAGCTTTCTTT. As protein: CASSWGKNTEAFF.

The chain joins TRBV7-2 to TRBJ2-3; no firm D call. The CDR3 extends over 12 amino acids. Germline CDR1 is SGHTA and CDR2 is FQGNSA. V shed 5 bases and J shed 4 bases, with 7 bases lying between them. The CDR3 DNA sequence: TGTGCCAGCAGCATTCCCGCAGATACGCAGTATTTT. Its translation is CASSIPADTQYF. Based on the CDR3 plus reference TRBV7-2 and TRBJ2-3, the full variable domain is GAGVSQSPSNKVTEKGKDVELRCDPISGHTALYWYRQSLGQGLEFLIYFQGNSAPDKSGLPSDRFSAERTGGSVSTLTIQRTQQEDSAVYLCASSIPADTQYFGPGTRLTVL.

This clonotype was observed many times. V is TRBV7-2 and J is TRBJ1-5; possible D gene TRBD1, 6 bases. Trimming removed 2 bases at V and 5 bases at J, with 10 bases between. The CDR3 spans 14 residues. Germline assignment: CDR1 SGHTA and CDR2 FQGNSA. The DNA of the CDR3 is TGTGCCAGCAGCTTACAAGGACAGTATCAGCCCCAGCATTTT. Translating it yields CASSLQGQYQPQHF. Full variable domain (rest looked up from reference TRBV7-2 and TRBJ1-5): GAGVSQSPSNKVTEKGKDVELRCDPISGHTALYWYRQSLGQGLEFLIYFQGNSAPDKSGLPSDRFSAERTGGSVSTLTIQRTQQEDSAVYLCASSLQGQYQPQHFGDGTRLSIL.

Only a few counts were recorded for this clonotype. The V call is TRBV7-6, the J call TRBJ1-3, with TRBD1 identical over 10 bases. V was pared by 1 base and J by 4 bases, with 7 bases of the junction left unmatched. Germline V gene sequence: CDR1 SGHVS, CDR2 FNYEAQ. This CDR3 spans 17 amino acids. Written as DNA, the CDR3 is TGTGCCAGCAGCTTAGGAGACAGGGGGCTTCGCGGAAACACCATATATTTT. Its protein is CASSLGDRGLRGNTIYF. The full variable domain, completed using reference TRBV7-6 and TRBJ1-3, is GAGVSQSPRYKVTKRGQDVALRCDPISGHVSLYWYRQALGQGPEFLTYFNYEAQQDKSGLPNDRFSAERPEGSISTLTIQRTEQRDSAMYRCASSLGDRGLRGNTIYFGEGSWLTVV.

This clonotype was found many times. V is TRBV6-6 and J is TRBJ1-4; no clear D gene. Germline V CDR1 and CDR2: MNHNY, SVGAGI (reference sequence). This CDR3 contains 15 residues. The V and J ends lost 5 bases and 0 bases respectively, with 10 bases between them. This chain's CDR3 is CASSAQPATNEKLFF. DNA of the CDR3: TGTGCCAGCAGTGCGCAGCCTGCAACTAATGAAAAACTGTTTTTT.

Here the CDR3 DNA reads TGTGCCAGTAGTCTCCTTGCAGGCCCCAGCAATCAGCCCCAGCATTTT. Protein sequence: CASSLLAGPSNQPQHF. The chain employs TRBV19 and TRBJ1-5; D not resolved. The CDR3 is 16 residues long. CDR1 and CDR2 from the germline V gene are LNHDA and SQIVND (reference sequence). Trimming shortened V by 5 bases and J by 1 base, and 15 bases separated the two germline ends.

This clonotype was seen repeatedly, ten times or more. This chain uses TRBV18 with TRBJ1-5, with D possibly TRBD1 on 5 matching bases. The V end was cut by 3 bases, the J end by 5 bases, with 14 bases between. Germline V gene lookup returns CDR1 KGHSH and CDR2 LQKENI. The CDR3 extends over 15 amino acids. The CDR3 DNA sequence: TGTGCCAGCTCACCGGGCCGGCAGGGTGATCAGCCCCAGCATTTT. Its protein product is CASSPGRQGDQPQHF.

The J gene is TRBJ2-6, the V gene TRBV27; D unresolved. This CDR3 has 15 amino acids. CDR1 and CDR2 from the germline V gene are MNHEY and SMNVEV (reference sequence). V lost 4 bases to trimming and J lost 0 bases, with 7 bases between them. CDR3: CASSSLNSGANVLTF. CDR3 DNA sequence: TGTGCCAGCAGTTCCTTAAACTCTGGGGCCAACGTCCTGACTTTC.

This clonotype was detected many times. This chain connects TRBV12-3 or TRBV12-4 to TRBJ1-4; maybe TRBD1 (6 bases). The V gene lost 0 bases and the J gene lost 7 bases, with 12 bases spanning the gap. The CDR3 is 15 residues long. CDR3 protein: CASSLARQGIEKLFF. The CDR3 DNA follows: TGTGCCAGCAGTTTAGCGCGGCAGGGGATTGAAAAACTGTTTTTT.

The chain recombines TRBV5-1 with TRBJ2-5; 8 bases line up with TRBD2. Germline CDR1 and CDR2: SGHRS and YFSETQ. The CDR3 spans 16 residues. V dropped 2 bases and J dropped 4; count of bases not matched to a gene: 10. The DNA for the CDR3 is TGCGCCAGCAGCTTTCAAACGGGGGGGAAGTCAGAGACCCAGTACTTC. This encodes CASSFQTGGKSETQYF.

Ten or more counts support this clonotype. The genes are TRBV6-2 or TRBV6-3 and TRBJ2-5; 8 bases line up with TRBD2. From germline, CDR1 is MNHEY and CDR2 SVGEGT. The ends lost 2 bases at V and 5 bases at J; junction bases unmatched: 16. There are 18 residues in the CDR3. CDR3 sequence (DNA): TGTGCCAGCAGTTACACCTCAGCGGGGGCCACCCCAAGGGAGACCCAGTACTTC. Its translation is CASSYTSAGATPRETQYF.

This clonotype showed up many times. The chain links TRBV7-2 to TRBJ1-4; D uncertain. The CDR3 sequence is 14 residues long. Germline V gives CDR1 SGHTA, CDR2 FQGNSA. The germline V and J ends were trimmed by 0 bases and 8 bases, with 10 bases remaining between them. Here the CDR3 reads CASSLAASGEKLFF. CDR3 nucleotide sequence: TGTGCCAGCAGCTTAGCGGCCTCAGGAGAAAAACTGTTTTTT.

The chain is built from TRBV28 and TRBJ1-4; 8 positions agree with TRBD1. Germline V gene lookup returns CDR1 MDHEN and CDR2 SYDVKM. Germline trimming cut 6 bases from V and 0 bases from J; bases unmatched to any gene: 6. The CDR3 runs to 16 residues. In DNA form, the CDR3 reads TGTGCCAGCAGCCGCACGGACAGGGCAACTAATGAAAAACTGTTTTTT. This sequence encodes CASSRTDRATNEKLFF.

This clonotype occurred many times. V and J are TRBV6-2 or TRBV6-3 and TRBJ1-1, with a possible D match to TRBD1 (6 bases). The CDR3 is 16 residues long. With 5 bases removed from V and 0 bases from J, the gap between germline ends came to 16 bases. Germline-derived CDR1 and CDR2 are MNHEY and SVGEGT. The CDR3 DNA follows: TGTGCCAGCAGTAAACAGGGAGAGGTGATGAACACTGAAGCTTTCTTT. It codes for CASSKQGEVMNTEAFF.

This clonotype has at least ten counts. This chain joins TRBV7-2 and TRBJ1-2; D is possibly TRBD1 (5 bases). The CDR3 length is 13 residues. The germline V gene has CDR1 SGHTA and CDR2 FQGNSA. V was shortened by 4 bases and J by 4 bases, with 10 bases between the two germline ends. The DNA of the CDR3 is TGTGCCAGCAGCTCACGGGGGATCTATGGCTACACCTTC. This translates into CASSSRGIYGYTF.

This clonotype was found many times. The V and J genes are TRBV7-2 and TRBJ2-3; no clear D gene. This CDR3 is built from 14 residues. From germline, CDR1 is SGHTA and CDR2 FQGNSA. Deletions cut 1 base from V and 3 bases from J, with 8 bases between. The CDR3 here is CASSLESKTDTQYF. In DNA form, the CDR3 reads TGTGCCAGCAGCTTAGAATCTAAAACAGATACGCAGTATTTT.

This clonotype was counted at least ten times. V and J are TRBV7-2 and TRBJ2-5, with 8 positions matching TRBD1. The CDR3 length is 14 residues. J lost 4 bases, V lost 3 bases, and 4 bases had no gene match. Per the germline V gene, CDR1 is SGHTA and CDR2 is FQGNSA. This chain's CDR3 is CASSLQGAGETQYF. DNA of the CDR3: TGTGCCAGCAGCTTGCAGGGGGCGGGAGAGACCCAGTACTTC.

V gene TRBV6-2 or TRBV6-3 combines with J gene TRBJ2-7; 11 nucleotides agree with TRBD1. V lost 6 bases, J lost 6 bases, and 13 bases stayed unmatched. The CDR3 is 16 residues long. The germline gives CDR1 MNHEY, CDR2 SVGEGT. The DNA for the CDR3 is TGTGCCAGCAGCCTTCGTGGGACAGGGGGAAGGTCCGAGCAGTACTTC. The encoded protein is CASSLRGTGGRSEQYF.